This TCR beta chain was observed in a study of beta chain features in type 1 diabetes. Points from the study as a whole: TCRB CDR3 length was moderately but significantly reduced in all four CD4+ subsets of Type 1 diabetes patients. Type 1 diabetes patients showed fewer insertions and more deletions at VDJ junctions.

This clone was seen more than once but under ten times. Its antigen is undetermined. Sorted populations were all over 98% pure. Sequenced material consisted of expressed TCRB transcripts (all of the isolated RNA was reverse transcribed). Produced via immunoSEQ multiplex PCR; TCRdb's table is partial and in-frame only. This sample has around 650,000 clones, with about an eighth found just once. CDR1 is SGHTA, CDR2 FQGNSA, per germline. The ends lost 5 bases at V and 5 bases at J; junction bases unmatched: 6. CDR3 length: 16 residues. This chain joins TRBV7-2 and TRBJ2-1, with 13 bases that match TRBD2. Sequenced material: naive CD4+ T cells from blood. The source is a man under 40 with type 1 diabetes. CDR3: CASSRQLAGGHNEQFF. CDR3 nucleotides: TGTGCCAGCAGCCGGCAACTAGCGGGGGGGCACAATGAGCAGTTCTTC.